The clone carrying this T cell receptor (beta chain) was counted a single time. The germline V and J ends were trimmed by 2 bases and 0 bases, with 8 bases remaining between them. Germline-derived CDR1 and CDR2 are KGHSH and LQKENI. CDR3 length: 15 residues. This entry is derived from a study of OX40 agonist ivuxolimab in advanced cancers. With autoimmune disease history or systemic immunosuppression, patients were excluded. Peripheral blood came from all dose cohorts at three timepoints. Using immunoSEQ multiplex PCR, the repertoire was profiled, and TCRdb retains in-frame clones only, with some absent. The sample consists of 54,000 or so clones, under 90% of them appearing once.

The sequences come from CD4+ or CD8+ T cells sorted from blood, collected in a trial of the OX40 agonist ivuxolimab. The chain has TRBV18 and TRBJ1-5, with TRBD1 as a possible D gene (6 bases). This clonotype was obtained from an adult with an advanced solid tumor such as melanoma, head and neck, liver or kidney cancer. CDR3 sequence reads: CASSPSGASNQPQHF. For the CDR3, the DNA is TGTGCCAGCTCACCATCAGGGGCTAGCAATCAGCCCCAGCATTTT. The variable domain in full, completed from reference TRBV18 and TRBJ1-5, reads NAGVMQNPRHLVRRRGQEARLRCSPMKGHSHVYWYRQLPEEGLKFMVYLQKENIIDESGMPKERFSAEFPKEGPSILRIQQVVRGDSAAYFCASSPSGASNQPQHFGDGTRLSIL.